A single sample is the source of the 29 T cell receptor beta chains below, sequenced in a study of blood T cell repertoires in COVID-19. The data were produced by immunoSEQ multiplex PCR, yet TCRdb's version contains in-frame clones alone and is incomplete. The sample holds 250,000 to 300,000 clones, about nine tenths seen once. Material for sequencing was peripheral blood. Every receptor here comes from a woman aged 50 to 60 who had recovered from COVID-19.

The V and J genes are TRBV28 and TRBJ1-1; D unclear. V was pared by 7 bases and J by 7 bases, with 7 bases between. CDR1 is MDHEN and CDR2 is SYDVKM in the germline V gene. The CDR3 is 10 amino acids. CDR3 DNA sequence: TGTGCCAGCAAGGGAGTTGAAGCTTTCTTT. The encoded protein is CASKGVEAFF.

Here the CDR3 DNA reads TGCGCCAGCAGCCCCAGGGGGCCCCCTGAAAAACTGTTTTTT. It codes for CASSPRGPPEKLFF. The chain recombines TRBV4-3 with TRBJ1-4; 8 bases match TRBD1. CDR1 and CDR2 (germline): LGHNA, YSLEER. Unmatched junction bases numbered 5, after V lost 4 bases and J lost 7 bases. This CDR3 has 14 amino acids.

This sequence joins TRBV6-1 and TRBJ1-5, with a possible D match to TRBD1 (6 bases). CDR3 length: 13 amino acids. Germline lookup yields CDR1 MNHNS and CDR2 SASEGT. V dropped 2 bases and J dropped 7 bases, with 9 bases sitting between them. The CDR3 DNA follows: TGTGCCAGCAGTGAACGACAGGTCCAGCCCCAGCATTTT. Protein sequence: CASSERQVQPQHF.

Of note for this clone: Other DNA variants within this sample encode the same CDR3. V is TRBV27 and J is TRBJ2-1; 8 bases line up with TRBD2. Looked up from germline, CDR1 is MNHEY and CDR2 is SMNVEV (reference sequence). The junction had 5 bases not matched to a gene; V was cut back by 3 bases and J by 7 bases. This CDR3 region has 14 residues. This chain's CDR3 is CASSLAGGGNEQFF. CDR3 DNA: TGTGCCAGCAGTTTGGCGGGGGGTGGGAATGAGCAGTTCTTC.

The chain carries TRBV9 and TRBJ1-6, with 11 bases lining up with TRBD1. The CDR3 covers 15 residues. CDR1 SGDLS and CDR2 YYNGEE come from the germline V gene. V shed 3 bases, J shed 9 bases, and the junction held 5 bases outside the gene matches. DNA of the CDR3: TGTGCCAGCAGCGCAGCCGGGACAGGGGGTTCACCCCTCCACTTT. Protein: CASSAAGTGGSPLHF.

This sequence joins TRBV2 and TRBJ1-2, with a tentative D call TRBD1 (5 bases). The CDR3 sequence is 12 residues long. With 5 bases removed from V and 5 bases from J, the gap between germline ends came to 9 bases. Per germline, CDR1 SNHLY and CDR2 FYNNEI. This chain's CDR3 is CASSFGGYGYTF. As DNA, the CDR3 is TGTGCCAGCAGTTTTGGGGGGTATGGCTACACCTTC.

This clone was observed a handful of times. The rearrangement uses TRBV6-6 and TRBJ2-7, with a possible D match to TRBD1 (6 bases). This CDR3 contains 14 residues. V was pared by 2 bases and J by 4 bases, with 12 bases between. CDR1 and CDR2 from the germline V gene are MNHNY and SVGAGI (reference sequence). CDR3 in DNA: TGTGCCAGCAGTTACGGACAGCCTTTATACGAGCAGTACTTC. It codes for CASSYGQPLYEQYF.

On this clone: Other DNA sequences within the sample encode an identical CDR3. This chain connects TRBV30 to TRBJ1-1, with D uncertain. The germline V gene encodes CDR1 GTSNPN and CDR2 SVGIG (reference sequence). Trimming left V 0 bases short and J 2 bases short, with 7 bases between. The CDR3 is 13 residues long. CDR3 DNA sequence: TGTGCCTGGAGTGTACTAGTTAACACTGAAGCTTTCTTT. It codes for CAWSVLVNTEAFF.

The chain carries TRBV20-1 and TRBJ2-6, with 8 positions matching TRBD2. The CDR3 contains 16 residues. Germline V gene lookup returns CDR1 DFQATT and CDR2 SNEGSKA (reference sequence). Germline trimming cut 3 bases from V and 0 bases from J; bases unmatched to any gene: 4. The CDR3 spells CSASPGGSSGANVLTF. The CDR3 DNA sequence: TGCAGTGCTAGTCCGGGGGGGAGCTCTGGGGCCAACGTCCTGACTTTC.

DNA of the CDR3: TGTGCCAGCAGCCTATACGGACAGGGGGCTGGAAACACCATATATTTT. It encodes CASSLYGQGAGNTIYF. The chain employs TRBV7-2 and TRBJ1-3; 10 nucleotides match TRBD1. The junction had 6 bases not matched to a gene; V was cut back by 5 bases and J by 2 bases. The CDR3 consists of 16 residues. Germline V CDR1 and CDR2: SGHTA, FQGNSA.

The J gene is TRBJ2-1, the V gene TRBV3-1 (or the pseudogene TRBV3-2), with TRBD1 as a possible D gene (7 bases). V lost 1 base, J lost 6 bases, and 10 bases lay in between. CDR3 length equals 14 residues. Germline V gene sequence: CDR1 LGHDT, CDR2 YNNKEL (reference sequence). CDR3 loop: CASSQGRGVNEQFF. CDR3 DNA sequence: TGTGCCAGCAGCCAAGGCAGGGGGGTCAATGAGCAGTTCTTC.

This clone showed up just once. The chain employs TRBV7-2 and TRBJ1-2, with D perhaps matching TRBD1 (5 bases). The CDR3 spans 14 residues. V lost 6 bases, J lost 7 bases, and 18 bases lay in between. The germline V gene has CDR1 SGHTA and CDR2 FQGNSA. CDR3 in DNA: TGTGCCAGCAGAATAGGAGGGGCTATTACTGGCTACACCTTC. Translation gives CASRIGGAITGYTF.

The rearrangement uses TRBV16 and TRBJ1-5; TRBD1 is a possible D gene (5 bases). The CDR3 consists of 15 residues. Trimming removed 3 bases from V and 2 bases from J, with 11 bases in between. Germline V CDR1 and CDR2: KGHSY, FQNENV. The CDR3 spells CASSQDGGGNQPQHF. In nucleotides, the CDR3 is TGTGCCAGCAGCCAGGACGGGGGTGGCAATCAGCCCCAGCATTTT.

This chain joins TRBV7-2 and TRBJ1-1; the D gene is possibly TRBD1 (6 bases). The CDR3 is 14 amino acids. The V gene's germline CDR1 is SGHTA and CDR2 FQGNSA. V dropped 1 base and J dropped 10 bases, with 16 bases sitting between them. The CDR3 region has the DNA TGTGCCAGCAGCTTAGACCACAGGGCGGTTCGAGCTTTCTTT. Protein: CASSLDHRAVRAFF. The variable domain in full, with the rest retrieved from reference TRBV7-2 and TRBJ1-1, is GAGVSQSPSNKVTEKGKDVELRCDPISGHTALYWYRQSLGQGLEFLIYFQGNSAPDKSGLPSDRFSAERTGGSVSTLTIQRTQQEDSAVYLCASSLDHRAVRAFFGQGTRLTVV.

This chain uses TRBV15 with TRBJ2-3, with D tentatively TRBD2 (6 bases). Germline V gives CDR1 LNHNV, CDR2 YYDKDF (reference sequence). V was cut by 3 bases and J by 0 bases, with 16 bases left in between. This CDR3 contains 17 residues. The CDR3 nucleotides are TGTGCCACCAGCAGGGGACTGGTAGCGATTAGCACAGATACGCAGTATTTT. As protein: CATSRGLVAISTDTQYF.

The V gene is TRBV28, the J gene TRBJ1-4; TRBD1 agrees at 7 bases. The V gene's germline CDR1 is MDHEN and CDR2 SYDVKM. Germline trimming cut 2 bases from V and 7 bases from J; bases unmatched to any gene: 7. This CDR3 is 15 amino acids long. Here the CDR3 DNA reads TGTGCCAGCAGTTTACCTCAGACAGGGAGTGAAAAACTGTTTTTT. Protein sequence: CASSLPQTGSEKLFF.

The chain combines TRBV7-2 with TRBJ1-2; a weak D match, TRBD1 (6 bases). V was pared by 4 bases and J by 2 bases, with 14 bases between. CDR3 length: 15 residues. Germline loops: CDR1 SGHTA, CDR2 FQGNSA. The CDR3 DNA reads TGTGCCAGCAGCTACATTAACACAGGGAACTATGGCTACACCTTC. It specifies CASSYINTGNYGYTF.

A note on this clone: The same CDR3 can be traced to other DNA sequences in this sample. V usage is TRBV29-1 and J usage is TRBJ1-2; 9 positions agree with TRBD1. J gave up 5 bases and V 7 bases, and 2 bases lay outside the gene matches. The CDR3 consists of 11 residues. Germline V gene lookup returns CDR1 SQVTM and CDR2 ANQGSEA. CDR3 in DNA: TGCAGCGCCGGACAGGGGTATGGCTACACCTTC. It specifies CSAGQGYGYTF.

Only a few counts were recorded for this clone. The gene calls are TRBV2 and TRBJ2-4, with unresolved D. The CDR3 extends over 16 amino acids. V lost 2 bases, J lost 2 bases, and 13 bases lay in between. Germline assignment: CDR1 SNHLY and CDR2 FYNNEI. CDR3 sequence (DNA): TGTGCCAGCAGTGAAAGATTCAGCGAGACCAAAAACATTCAGTACTTC. It yields the protein CASSERFSETKNIQYF.

The chain carries TRBV30 and TRBJ1-1, with 7 bases matching TRBD1. Germline loops: CDR1 GTSNPN, CDR2 SVGIG (reference sequence). There are 13 residues in the CDR3. J was trimmed by 6 bases and V by 2 bases; bases with no gene match: 6. Written as DNA, the CDR3 is TGTGCCTGGAGTTACAGGGGTACGGCTGAAGCTTTCTTT. It specifies CAWSYRGTAEAFF.

The rearrangement uses TRBV3-1 (or the pseudogene TRBV3-2) and TRBJ2-1, with 12 bases that match TRBD2. Germline V lookup: CDR1 LGHDT, CDR2 YNNKEL (reference sequence). The CDR3 has 15 amino acids. V was clipped by 8 bases and J by 8 bases; unmatched bases: 10. DNA for the CDR3: TGTGCCAGCTTTGGGGCTAGCGGGGGGGCCTATGAGCAGTTCTTC. It codes for CASFGASGGAYEQFF.

This clone was found a few times. The genes are TRBV7-9 and TRBJ1-2; possible D gene TRBD1, 5 bases. V was cut by 4 bases and J by 4 bases, with 10 bases left in between. This CDR3 is built from 13 residues. Germline V gene lookup returns CDR1 SEHNR and CDR2 FQNEAQ (reference sequence). CDR3 in DNA: TGTGCCAGCAGCTCGACAGCCTTCTATGGCTACACCTTC. The encoded protein is CASSSTAFYGYTF.

The V call is TRBV6-4, the J call TRBJ1-5, with D possibly matching TRBD1 (5 bases). Per the germline V gene, CDR1 is MRHNA and CDR2 is SNTAGT. This CDR3 spans 16 amino acids. Trimming removed 7 bases from V and 6 bases from J, with 22 bases in between. CDR3 coding DNA: TGTGCCAGCACCTTCGGGGGGGGATTCCTTCCTCAGCCCCAGCATTTT. This codes for CASTFGGGFLPQPQHF.

The gene calls are TRBV10-3 and TRBJ1-6; D remains ambiguous. Between the trimmed V and J ends, which lost 4 bases and 0 bases, there was a span of 7 bases. Germline CDR1 is ENHRY and CDR2 is SYGVKD. The CDR3 totals 15 residues. Here the CDR3 reads CAISGDSSYNSPLHF. The CDR3 DNA reads as TGTGCCATCAGTGGAGATAGCTCCTATAATTCACCCCTCCACTTT.

The table lists this clone with a count of one. The chain employs TRBV7-3 and TRBJ1-2; TRBD1 agrees at 10 bases. Trimming at V came to 5 bases and at J to 5 bases, leaving 8 bases not matched to a gene. This CDR3 comprises 15 residues. Germline CDR1 SGHTA, CDR2 FQGTGA. The CDR3 loop is CASSPGQGGTYGYTF. The CDR3 nucleotides are TGTGCCAGCAGCCCCGGACAGGGGGGGACATATGGCTACACCTTC.

This sequence joins TRBV29-1 and TRBJ2-7; TRBD1 might be the D (5 bases). This CDR3 comprises 13 residues. Trimming removed 6 bases from V and 2 bases from J, with 14 bases in between. Germline assignment: CDR1 SQVTM and CDR2 ANQGSEA. The chain's CDR3 is CSVLPQGTYEQYF. In DNA form, the CDR3 reads TGCAGCGTGCTCCCCCAGGGAACCTACGAGCAGTACTTC.

The chain combines TRBV6-5 with TRBJ2-2; 7 bases match TRBD1. The CDR3 contains 15 residues. Germline V gene data show CDR1 as MNHEY and CDR2 as SVGAGI. The trim removed 6 bases at V and 6 bases at J, leaving 10 bases unmatched. In nucleotides, the CDR3 is TGTGCCAGCAGAAGGACAGGCGTCGGACCCGGGGAGCTGTTTTTT. This encodes CASRRTGVGPGELFF.

The gene calls are TRBV12-3 or TRBV12-4 and TRBJ1-3; D remains ambiguous. V was shortened by 3 bases and J by 3 bases, with 3 bases between the two germline ends. The CDR3 contains 12 residues. The CDR3 protein is CASSLSGNTIYF. Written as DNA, the CDR3 is TGTGCCAGCAGTTTGAGTGGAAACACCATATATTTT.

V gene TRBV18 combines with J gene TRBJ1-1; D is ambiguous. The germline CDR1 and CDR2 sequences are KGHSH and LQKENI. The ends were cut back, 6 bases at V and 4 bases at J, with 18 bases in the middle. The CDR3 length is 15 residues. DNA of the CDR3: TGTGCCAGCTCCTTAGAAGACCCTTCTAGCACTGAAGCTTTCTTT. It specifies CASSLEDPSSTEAFF.